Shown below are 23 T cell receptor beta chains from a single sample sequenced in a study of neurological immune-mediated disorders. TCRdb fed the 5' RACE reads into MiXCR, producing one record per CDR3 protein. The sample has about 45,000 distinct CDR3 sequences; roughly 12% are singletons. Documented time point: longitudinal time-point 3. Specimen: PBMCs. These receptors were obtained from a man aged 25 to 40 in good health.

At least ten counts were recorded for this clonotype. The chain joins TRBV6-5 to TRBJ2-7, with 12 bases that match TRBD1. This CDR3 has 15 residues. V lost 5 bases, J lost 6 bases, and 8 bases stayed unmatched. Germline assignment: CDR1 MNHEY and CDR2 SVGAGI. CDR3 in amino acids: CASSASGTGGSEQYF. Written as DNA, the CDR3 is TGTGCCAGCAGTGCGTCCGGGACAGGGGGCAGCGAGCAGTACTTC.

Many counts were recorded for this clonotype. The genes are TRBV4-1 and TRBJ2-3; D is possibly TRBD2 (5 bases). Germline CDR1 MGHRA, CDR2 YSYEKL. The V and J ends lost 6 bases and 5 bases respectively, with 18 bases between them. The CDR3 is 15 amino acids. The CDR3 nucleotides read TGCGCCAGCAGTGGCCGGGGAGATGGAAGAGATACGCAGTATTTT. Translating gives CASSGRGDGRDTQYF.

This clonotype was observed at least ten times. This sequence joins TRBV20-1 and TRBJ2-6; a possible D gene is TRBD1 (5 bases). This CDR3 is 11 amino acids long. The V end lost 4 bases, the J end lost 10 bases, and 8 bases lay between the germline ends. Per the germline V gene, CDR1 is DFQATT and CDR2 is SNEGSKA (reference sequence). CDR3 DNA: TGCAGTGCTAAGGGGCCGAACGTCCTGACTTTC. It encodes CSAKGPNVLTF.

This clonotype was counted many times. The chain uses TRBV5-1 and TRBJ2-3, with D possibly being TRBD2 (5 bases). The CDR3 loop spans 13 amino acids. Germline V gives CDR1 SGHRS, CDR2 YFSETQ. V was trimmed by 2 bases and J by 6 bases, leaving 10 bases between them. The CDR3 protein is CASSFYGEDTQYF. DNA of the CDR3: TGCGCCAGCAGCTTTTATGGGGAGGATACGCAGTATTTT.

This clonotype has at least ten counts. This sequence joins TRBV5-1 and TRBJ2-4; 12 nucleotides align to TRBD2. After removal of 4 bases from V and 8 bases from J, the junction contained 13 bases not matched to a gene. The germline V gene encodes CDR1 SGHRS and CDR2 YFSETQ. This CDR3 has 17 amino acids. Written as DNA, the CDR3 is TGCGCCAGCAGCAGCGGGACTAGCGGGCCCATGAGGGACATTCAGTACTTC. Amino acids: CASSSGTSGPMRDIQYF.

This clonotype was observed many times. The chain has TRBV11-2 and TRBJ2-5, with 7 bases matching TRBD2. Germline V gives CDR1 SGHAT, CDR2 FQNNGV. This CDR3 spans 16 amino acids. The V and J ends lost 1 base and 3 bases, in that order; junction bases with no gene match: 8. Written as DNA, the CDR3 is TGTGCCAGCAGCTTAGCCTCCCCGGGACTAAAAGAGACCCAGTACTTC. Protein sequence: CASSLASPGLKETQYF.

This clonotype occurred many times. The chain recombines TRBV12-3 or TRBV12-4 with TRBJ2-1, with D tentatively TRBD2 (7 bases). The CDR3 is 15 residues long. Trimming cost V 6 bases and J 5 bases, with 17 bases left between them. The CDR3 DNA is TGTGCCAGCAGCCTCCCTCGGGGGGCAGACAATGAGCAGTTCTTC. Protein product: CASSLPRGADNEQFF.

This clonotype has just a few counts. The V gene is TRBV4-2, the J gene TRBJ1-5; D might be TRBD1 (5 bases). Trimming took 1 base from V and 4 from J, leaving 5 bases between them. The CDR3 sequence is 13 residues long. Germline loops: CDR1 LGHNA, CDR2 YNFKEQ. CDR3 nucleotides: TGTGCCAGCAGCCAAGGGGGGAATCAGCCCCAGCATTTT. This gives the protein CASSQGGNQPQHF.

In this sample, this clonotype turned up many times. The CDR3 DNA follows: TGTGCCAGCAGCACGAGGGGTCCCTCTAACACAGATACGCAGTATTTT. Translated: CASSTRGPSNTDTQYF. This chain connects TRBV7-9 to TRBJ2-3; the D gene could be TRBD1 or TRBD2 (5 bases each). This CDR3 is built from 16 residues. Trimming took off 5 bases at V and 2 bases at J, with 17 bases between the two ends. The V gene's germline CDR1 is SEHNR and CDR2 FQNEAQ (reference sequence).

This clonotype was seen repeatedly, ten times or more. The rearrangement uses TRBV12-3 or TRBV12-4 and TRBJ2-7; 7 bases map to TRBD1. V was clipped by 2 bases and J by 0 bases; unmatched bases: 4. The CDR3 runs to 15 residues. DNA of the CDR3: TGTGCCAGCAGTTTAAGAACAGGGGCCTCCTACGAGCAGTACTTC. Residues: CASSLRTGASYEQYF.

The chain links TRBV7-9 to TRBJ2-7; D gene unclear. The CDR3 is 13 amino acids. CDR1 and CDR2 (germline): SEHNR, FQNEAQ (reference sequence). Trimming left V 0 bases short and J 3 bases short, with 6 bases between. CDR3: CASSLANNYEQYF. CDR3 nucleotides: TGTGCCAGCAGCTTAGCCAACAACTACGAGCAGTACTTC. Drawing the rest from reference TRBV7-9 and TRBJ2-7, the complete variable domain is DTGVSQNPRHKITKRGQNVTFRCDPISEHNRLYWYRQTLGQGPEFLTYFQNEAQLEKSRLLSDRFSAERPKGSFSTLEIQRTEQGDSAMYLCASSLANNYEQYFGPGTRLTVT.

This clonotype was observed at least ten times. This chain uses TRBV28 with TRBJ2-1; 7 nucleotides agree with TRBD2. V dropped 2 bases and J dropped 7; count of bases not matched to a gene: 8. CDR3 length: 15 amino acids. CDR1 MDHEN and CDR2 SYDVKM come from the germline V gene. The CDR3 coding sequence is TGTGCCAGCAGTTTAATGGGGGAGGGCCTAAATGAGCAGTTCTTC. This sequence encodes CASSLMGEGLNEQFF.

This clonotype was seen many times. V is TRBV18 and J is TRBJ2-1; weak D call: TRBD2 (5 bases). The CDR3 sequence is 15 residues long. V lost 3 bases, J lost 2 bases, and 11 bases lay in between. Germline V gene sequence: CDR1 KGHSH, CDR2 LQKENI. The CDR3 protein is CASSPSGAAYNEQFF. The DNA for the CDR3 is TGTGCCAGCTCACCCAGCGGAGCGGCCTACAATGAGCAGTTCTTC.

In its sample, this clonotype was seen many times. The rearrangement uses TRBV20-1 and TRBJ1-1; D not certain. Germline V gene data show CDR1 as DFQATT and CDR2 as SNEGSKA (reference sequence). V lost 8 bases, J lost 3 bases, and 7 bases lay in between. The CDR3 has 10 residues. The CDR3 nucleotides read TGCAGTATACGGGACACTGAAGCTTTCTTT. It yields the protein CSIRDTEAFF.

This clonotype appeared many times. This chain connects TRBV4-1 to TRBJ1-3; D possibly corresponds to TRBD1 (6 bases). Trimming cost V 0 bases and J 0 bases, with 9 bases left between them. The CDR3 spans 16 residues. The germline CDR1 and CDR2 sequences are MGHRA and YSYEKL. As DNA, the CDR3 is TGCGCCAGCAGCCAAGACACAGGGTACTCTGGAAACACCATATATTTT. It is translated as CASSQDTGYSGNTIYF.

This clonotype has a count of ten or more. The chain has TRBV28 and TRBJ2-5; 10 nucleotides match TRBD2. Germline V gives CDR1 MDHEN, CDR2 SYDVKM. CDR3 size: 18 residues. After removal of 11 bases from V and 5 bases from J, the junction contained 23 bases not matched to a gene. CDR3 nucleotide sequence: TGTGCCTCCACAGGGGCTAGCGGGAGAAAGGAAAGCGGGGAGACCCAGTACTTC. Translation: CASTGASGRKESGETQYF. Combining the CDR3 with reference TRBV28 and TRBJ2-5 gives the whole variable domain DVKVTQSSRYLVKRTGEKVFLECVQDMDHENMFWYRQDPGLGLRLIYFSYDVKMKEKGDIPEGYSVSREKKERFSLILESASTNQTSMYLCASTGASGRKESGETQYFGPGTRLLVL.

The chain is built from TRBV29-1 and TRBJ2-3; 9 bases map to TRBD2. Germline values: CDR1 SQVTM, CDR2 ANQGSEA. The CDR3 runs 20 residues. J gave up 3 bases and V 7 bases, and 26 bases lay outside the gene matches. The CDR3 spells CSGRAGWGSGGRALTDTQYF. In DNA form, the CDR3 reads TGCAGCGGGAGGGCAGGGTGGGGAAGTGGCGGGAGGGCCTTAACAGATACGCAGTATTTT.

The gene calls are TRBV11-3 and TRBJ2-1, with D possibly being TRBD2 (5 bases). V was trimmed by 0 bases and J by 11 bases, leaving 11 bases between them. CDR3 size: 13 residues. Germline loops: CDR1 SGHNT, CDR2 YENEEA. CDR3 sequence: CASSLDLRDKQFF. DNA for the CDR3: TGTGCCAGCAGCTTAGATCTTCGGGATAAGCAGTTCTTC.

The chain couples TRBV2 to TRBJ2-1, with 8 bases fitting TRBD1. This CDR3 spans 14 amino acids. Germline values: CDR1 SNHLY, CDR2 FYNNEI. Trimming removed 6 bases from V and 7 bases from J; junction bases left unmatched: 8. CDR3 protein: CASRTQGAGNEQFF. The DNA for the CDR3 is TGTGCCAGCAGGACGCAGGGGGCTGGTAATGAGCAGTTCTTC.

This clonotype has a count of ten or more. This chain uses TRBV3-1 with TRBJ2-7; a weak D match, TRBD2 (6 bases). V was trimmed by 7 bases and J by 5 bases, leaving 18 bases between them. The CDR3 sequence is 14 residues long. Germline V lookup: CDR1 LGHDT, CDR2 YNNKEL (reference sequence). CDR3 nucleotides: TGTGCCAGCACCGAAATGGGGGGAGAGGACGAGCAGTACTTC. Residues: CASTEMGGEDEQYF.

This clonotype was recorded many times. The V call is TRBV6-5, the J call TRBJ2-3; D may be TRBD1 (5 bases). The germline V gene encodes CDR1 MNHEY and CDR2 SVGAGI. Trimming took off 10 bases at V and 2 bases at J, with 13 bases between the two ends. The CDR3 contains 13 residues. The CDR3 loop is CATKLGPTDTQYF. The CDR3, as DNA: TGTGCCACCAAACTGGGGCCCACAGATACGCAGTATTTT.

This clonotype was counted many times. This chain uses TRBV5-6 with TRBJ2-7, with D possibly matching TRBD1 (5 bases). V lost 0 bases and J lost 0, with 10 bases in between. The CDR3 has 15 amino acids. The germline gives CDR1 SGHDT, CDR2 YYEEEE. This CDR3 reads CASSLGGRYSYEQYF. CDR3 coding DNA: TGTGCCAGCAGCTTGGGGGGCCGATACTCCTACGAGCAGTACTTC. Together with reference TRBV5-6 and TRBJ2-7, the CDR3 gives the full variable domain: DAGVTQSPTHLIKTRGQQVTLRCSPKSGHDTVSWYQQALGQGPQFIFQYYEEEERQRGNFPDRFSGHQFPNYSSELNVNALLLGDSALYLCASSLGGRYSYEQYFGPGTRLTVT.

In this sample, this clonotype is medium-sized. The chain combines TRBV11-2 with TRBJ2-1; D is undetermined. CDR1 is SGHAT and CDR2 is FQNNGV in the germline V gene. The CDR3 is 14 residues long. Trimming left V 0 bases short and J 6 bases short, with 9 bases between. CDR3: CASSLDRWGNEQFF. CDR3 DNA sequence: TGTGCCAGCAGCTTAGACAGATGGGGCAATGAGCAGTTCTTC.